Reported below is one T cell receptor beta chain. Its recognized antigen is unknown. No much larger clone is present one base from it, and per-base qualities are unavailable. The sample comes from a study of blood T cell repertoires in COVID-19 (dated by TCRdb to 2018 to 2021). With regard to the full study: Samples from collaborators originated in the United States, Italy and Spain and spanned both the acute and convalescent phases of COVID-19. The prospective study material was composed of cDNA or gDNA derived from T cells, B-cell-depleted T cells, or PBMCs. The dataset comprised deeply sampled blood TCRbeta repertoires from subjects exposed to, actively infected with, or recovered from COVID-19. The repertoires were released in a freely available public database meant as a resource for research on the immune response to SARS-CoV-2. Samples were obtained from the ongoing ImmuneRACE study (first 160 participants) and from over a thousand subjects provided by 6 global collaborators. A de-identified subject ID, COVID-19 status, age in years and sex were almost always included in the sample metadata. HLA class I and class II types, where available, came from metadata supplied by the sample provider rather than from assay-based typing. The paper's findings and limits, for the study overall: How much clinical and demographic metadata was included differed by source and by participant, and the metadata was provided uncurated.

Whole blood was collected in K2EDTA tubes by collaborating institutions according to the institutions' own protocols. For TCRbeta analysis, collaborators shipped samples as frozen whole blood, isolated PBMCs, or DNA extracted from either of those sample types. For this chain, trimming is 3 bases at the V end and 6 bases at the J end, and the number of junction bases without a gene match is 11. Its CDR3 holds 17 amino acids, cysteine through phenylalanine. The CDR3 DNA has 51 bases and is translated from base 1. The germline V gene provides CDR1 SNHLY and CDR2 FYNNEI. TCRbeta CDR3 regions were amplified from genomic DNA by means of the immunoSEQ Assay, a bias-controlled multiplex PCR. As for how the authors treated the data: The number of nucleated cells in each sample was estimated from the amplification of reference gene primers within the assay. To quantify the absolute abundance of each unique TCRbeta CDR3 rearrangement, sequence reads were collapsed and filtered. For each sample, productive Simpson clonality was calculated by taking the square root of Simpson's diversity index across productive rearrangements. TCRdb carries this immuneACCESS record with in-frame sequences only. Its versions omit some clonotypes, under half of them owing to an unresolved V gene in the studies checked, with the rest unexplained. From that table come the V and J calls and clone size; the DNA was used to work out D and trimming. This sample gives approximately 270,000 clones in total; 75% to 90% of them show up just once. Approximately 10% of the sample goes to the ten largest clones.

Input material: peripheral blood. The receptor was derived from a woman in her seventies with acute or convalescent COVID-19. Recombination connected TRBV2 to TRBJ1-2; TRBD1 fits 12 bases in the junction. In nucleotide form, the sequence is TGTGCCAGCAGTGATCCGGGACAGGGGGCATATAGAGATGGCTACACCTTC. It translates to CASSDPGQGAYRDGYTF.